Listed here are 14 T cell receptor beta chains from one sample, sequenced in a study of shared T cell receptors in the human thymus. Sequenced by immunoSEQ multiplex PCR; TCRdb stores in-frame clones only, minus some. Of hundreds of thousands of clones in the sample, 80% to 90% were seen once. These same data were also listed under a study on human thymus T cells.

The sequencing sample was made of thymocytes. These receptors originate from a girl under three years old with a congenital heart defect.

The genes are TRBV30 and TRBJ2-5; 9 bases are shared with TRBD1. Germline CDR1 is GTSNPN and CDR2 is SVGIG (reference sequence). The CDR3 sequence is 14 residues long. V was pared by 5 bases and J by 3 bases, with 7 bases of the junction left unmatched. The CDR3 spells CAWGKDRGEETQYF. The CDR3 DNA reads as TGTGCCTGGGGGAAGGACAGGGGAGAAGAGACCCAGTACTTC. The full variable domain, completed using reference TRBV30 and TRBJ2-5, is SQTIHQWPATLVQPVGSPLSLECTVEGTSNPNLYWYRQAAGRGLQLLFYSVGIGQISSEVPQNLSASRPQDRQFILSSKKLLLSDSGFYLCAWGKDRGEETQYFGPGTRLLVL.

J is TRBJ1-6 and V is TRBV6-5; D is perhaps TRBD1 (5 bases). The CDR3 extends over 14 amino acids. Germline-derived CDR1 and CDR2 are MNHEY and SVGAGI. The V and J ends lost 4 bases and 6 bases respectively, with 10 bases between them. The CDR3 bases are TGTGCCAGCAGTTTCCGACAGCCTAATTCACCCCTCCACTTT. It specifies CASSFRQPNSPLHF.

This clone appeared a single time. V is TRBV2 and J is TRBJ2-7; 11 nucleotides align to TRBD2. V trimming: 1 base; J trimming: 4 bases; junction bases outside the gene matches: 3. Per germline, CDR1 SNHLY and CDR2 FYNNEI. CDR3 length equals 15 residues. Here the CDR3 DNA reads TGTGCCAGCAGTGAAGGACTAGCGGGGTTTTACGAGCAGTACTTC. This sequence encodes CASSEGLAGFYEQYF.

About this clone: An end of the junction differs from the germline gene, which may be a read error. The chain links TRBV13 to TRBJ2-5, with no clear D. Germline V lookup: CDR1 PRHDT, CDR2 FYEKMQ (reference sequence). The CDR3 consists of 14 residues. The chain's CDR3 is CASTLSTNGETQYF. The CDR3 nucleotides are TGTGCCAGCACCTTATCGACCAACGGGGAGACCCAGTACTTC.

The CDR3 is CAISESRAGASGNTIYF. The CDR3 DNA follows: TGTGCCATCAGTGAGTCTCGGGCAGGGGCCTCTGGAAACACCATATATTTT. The chain is built from TRBV10-3 and TRBJ1-3; D possibly corresponds to TRBD1 (6 bases). Germline V gene data show CDR1 as ENHRY and CDR2 as SYGVKD. Between the trimmed V and J ends, which lost 0 bases and 0 bases, there was a span of 12 bases. CDR3 length equals 17 residues.

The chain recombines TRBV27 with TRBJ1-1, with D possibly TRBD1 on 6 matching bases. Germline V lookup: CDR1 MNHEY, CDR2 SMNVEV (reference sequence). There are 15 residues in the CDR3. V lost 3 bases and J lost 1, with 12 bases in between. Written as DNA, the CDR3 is TGTGCCAGCAGTTTCCCAGGGGCAACGAACACTGAAGCTTTCTTT. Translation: CASSFPGATNTEAFF.

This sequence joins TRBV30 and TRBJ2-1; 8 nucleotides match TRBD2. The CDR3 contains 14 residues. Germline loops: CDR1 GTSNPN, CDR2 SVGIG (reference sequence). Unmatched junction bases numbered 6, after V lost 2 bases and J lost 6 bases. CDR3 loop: CAWSLGLGGNEQFF. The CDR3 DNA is TGTGCCTGGAGTTTGGGACTAGGGGGCAATGAGCAGTTCTTC.

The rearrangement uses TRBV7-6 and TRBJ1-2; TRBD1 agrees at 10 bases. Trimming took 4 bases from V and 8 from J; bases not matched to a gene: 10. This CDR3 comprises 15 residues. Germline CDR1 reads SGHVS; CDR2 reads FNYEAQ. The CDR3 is CASSCLTGTGDGYTF. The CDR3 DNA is TGTGCCAGCAGCTGCTTGACCGGGACAGGGGACGGCTACACCTTC.

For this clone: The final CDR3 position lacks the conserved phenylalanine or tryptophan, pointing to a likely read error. CDR3 in amino acids: CASSVGDWGVGTEAFS. The CDR3 nucleotides read TGTGCCAGCAGCGTGGGTGATTGGGGGGTCGGGACTGAAGCTTTCTCT. This chain links TRBV9 with TRBJ1-1; tentative D call: TRBD1 (5 bases). The CDR3 extends over 16 amino acids. V dropped 2 bases and J dropped 5 bases, with 19 bases sitting between them. Per the germline V gene, CDR1 is SGDLS and CDR2 is YYNGEE.

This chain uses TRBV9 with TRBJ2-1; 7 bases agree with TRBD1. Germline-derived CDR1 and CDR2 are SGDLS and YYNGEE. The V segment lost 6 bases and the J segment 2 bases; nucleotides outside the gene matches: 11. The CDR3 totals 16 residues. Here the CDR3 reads CASNPEGALTYNEQFF. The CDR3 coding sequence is TGTGCCAGCAACCCAGAGGGGGCCCTAACCTACAATGAGCAGTTCTTC.

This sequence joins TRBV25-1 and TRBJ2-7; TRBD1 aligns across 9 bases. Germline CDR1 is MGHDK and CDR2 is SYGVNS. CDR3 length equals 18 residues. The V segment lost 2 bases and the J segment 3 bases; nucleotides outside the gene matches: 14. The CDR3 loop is CASSEGAKGGQGGYEQYF. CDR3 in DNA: TGTGCCAGCAGTGAAGGGGCTAAGGGGGGACAGGGTGGCTACGAGCAGTACTTC.

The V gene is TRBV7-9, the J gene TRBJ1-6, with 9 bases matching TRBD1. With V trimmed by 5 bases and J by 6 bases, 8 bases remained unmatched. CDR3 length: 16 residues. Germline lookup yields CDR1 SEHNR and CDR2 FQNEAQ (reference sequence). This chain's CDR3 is CASSRTGVGINSPLHF. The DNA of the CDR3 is TGTGCCAGCAGCCGGACAGGGGTGGGGATTAATTCACCCCTCCACTTT.

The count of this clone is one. The CDR3 DNA reads as TGCGCCAGCAGCCAAGATCGGAAGCGGGGTCGAAATGAGCAGTTCTTC. This codes for CASSQDRKRGRNEQFF. This rearrangement joins TRBV4-3 to TRBJ2-1; 7 nucleotides agree with TRBD2. The length of the CDR3 is 16 residues. V lost 0 bases and J lost 7; bases outside the gene matches: 9. Germline values: CDR1 LGHNA, CDR2 YSLEER.

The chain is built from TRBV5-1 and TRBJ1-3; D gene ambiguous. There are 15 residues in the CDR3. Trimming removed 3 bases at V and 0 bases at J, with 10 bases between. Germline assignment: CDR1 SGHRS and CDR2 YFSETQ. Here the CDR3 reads CASSSEGISGNTIYF. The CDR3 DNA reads TGCGCCAGCAGCTCTGAGGGCATCTCTGGAAACACCATATATTTT.